The rows below give T cell receptor beta chains drawn from one sample of a study of T cell responses to AZD1222 COVID-19 vaccine. The assay was immunoSEQ multiplex PCR, and TCRdb's table has in-frame clones only and misses some. The sample gives around 160,000 clones, roughly nine tenths of which show up once; over 3% is in the top ten. Here the sequenced sample was peripheral blood, taken 28 days after the second AZD1222 dose. The receptor source for this set is an adult who received the AZD1222 COVID-19 vaccine. CDR3s include the opening cysteine and the closing phenylalanine or tryptophan. The D gene is left open where the match is weak. Expanded clones are given a class, and other clones once, few, many or no size at all.

>16|TRBJ1-3|.|.|TRBV7-9
CASSPFAGSSGNTIYF
TGTGCCAGCAGTCCCTTCGCCGGGAGCTCTGGAAACACCATATATTTT
>14|TRBJ1-1|.|.|TRBV9
CASSVGLGGTEAFF
TGTGCCAGCAGCGTAGGTTTGGGGGGCACTGAAGCTTTCTTT
>11|TRBJ1-1|.|.|TRBV30
CAWDRNTEAFF
TGTGCCTGGGACCGGAACACTGAAGCTTTCTTT
>13|TRBJ1-5|.|once|TRBV7-9
CASTREGNQPQHF
TGTGCCAGCACACGGGAGGGTAATCAGCCCCAGCATTTT
>17|TRBJ1-5|.|.|TRBV19
CASSHPPRVGRSQPQHF
TGTGCCAGTAGCCATCCTCCCCGTGTAGGTCGAAGTCAGCCCCAGCATTTT
>15|TRBJ2-5|.|.|TRBV18
CASSPPGGGRETQYF
TGTGCCAGCTCACCACCCGGTGGGGGTAGGGAGACCCAGTACTTC
>17|TRBJ2-1|TRBD2|.|TRBV7-2
CASSLRWGGLNGNEQFF
TGTGCCAGCAGCTTAAGGTGGGGGGGACTAAACGGAAATGAGCAGTTCTTC
>14|TRBJ2-2|.|.|TRBV7-2
CASRPGLDTGELFF
TGTGCCAGCAGGCCGGGACTGGACACCGGGGAGCTGTTTTTT
>14|TRBJ1-1|.|.|TRBV5-1
CASSPFGETTEAFF
TGCGCCAGCAGCCCCTTCGGGGAAACGACTGAAGCTTTCTTT
>12|TRBJ2-1|.|.|TRBV27
CASSLQGGEQFF
TGTGCCAGCAGTTTACAGGGTGGTGAGCAGTTCTTC
>15|TRBJ1-2|TRBD1|.|TRBV15
CATSRTTGTAYGYTF
TGTGCCACCAGCAGGACCACCGGGACAGCCTATGGCTACACCTTC
>13|TRBJ2-7|.|.|TRBV7-8
CASSPPSVDEQYF
TGTGCCAGCAGCCCTCCTTCAGTGGACGAGCAGTACTTC
>13|TRBJ1-1|.|.|TRBV19
CASGGGVGTEAFF
TGTGCCAGCGGAGGGGGAGTGGGAACTGAAGCTTTCTTT
>14|TRBJ1-1|TRBD1|.|TRBV3-1/TRBV3-2
CASSLGQVNTEAFF
TGTGCCAGCAGCCTGGGACAGGTAAACACTGAAGCTTTCTTT
>15|TRBJ2-1|TRBD2|.|TRBV7-2
CASSLTTSGKGEQFF
TGTGCCAGCAGCTTAACGACTAGCGGGAAGGGTGAGCAGTTCTTC
>13|TRBJ1-1|.|.|TRBV14
CASRGSRVSEAFF
TGTGCCAGCCGGGGTAGCAGGGTCTCTGAAGCTTTCTTT
>14|TRBJ2-1|TRBD2|.|TRBV7-2
CASSLGVAGDEQFF
TGTGCCAGCAGCTTAGGTGTAGCGGGAGATGAGCAGTTCTTC